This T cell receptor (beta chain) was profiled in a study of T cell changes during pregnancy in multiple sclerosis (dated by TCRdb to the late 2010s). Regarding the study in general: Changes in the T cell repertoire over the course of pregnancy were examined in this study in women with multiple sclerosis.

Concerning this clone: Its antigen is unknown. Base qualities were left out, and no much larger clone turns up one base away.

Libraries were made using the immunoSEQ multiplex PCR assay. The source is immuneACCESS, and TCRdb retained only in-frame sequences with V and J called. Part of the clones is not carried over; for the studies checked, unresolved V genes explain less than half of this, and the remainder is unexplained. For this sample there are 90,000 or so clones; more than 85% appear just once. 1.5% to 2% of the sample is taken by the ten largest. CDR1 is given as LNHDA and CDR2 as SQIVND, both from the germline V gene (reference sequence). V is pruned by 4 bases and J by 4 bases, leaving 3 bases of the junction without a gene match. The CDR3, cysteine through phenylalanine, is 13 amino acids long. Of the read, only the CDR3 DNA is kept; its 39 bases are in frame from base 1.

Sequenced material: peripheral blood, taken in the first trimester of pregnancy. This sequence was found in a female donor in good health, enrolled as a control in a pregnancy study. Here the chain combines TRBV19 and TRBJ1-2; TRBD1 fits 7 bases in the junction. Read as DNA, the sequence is TGTGCCAGTAGTACCGGGACAGCCTATGGCTACACCTTC. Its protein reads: CASSTGTAYGYTF.